The text below deals with one T cell receptor (beta chain). A much larger clone lies a single base off, so this may be a read error. TCRdb itself ran the reads through MiXCR, one entry per CDR3 protein. Of 200,000 to 250,000 distinct CDR3 sequences detected, roughly 26% appear once; the ten largest clones hold under 9.5%. The sample originates from a study of kidney transplant recipient with SARS-CoV-2 infection. The sequencing used a blood sample, collected at baseline and on approximately day 120 from a kidney transplant recipient. This receptor was taken from a male patient aged 25-45 years who had COVID-19 and was a kidney transplant recipient. The T cells may come from the graft donor.

The CDR3 loop reads CASSPPRGSTEQFF. The CDR3 DNA reads as TGTGCCAGCAGCCCCCCACGAGGTTCAACTGAGCAGTTCTTC. The chain uses TRBV11-3 and TRBJ2-1, with D unresolved. The CDR3 has 14 residues. Trimming pared 5 bases from V and 9 bases from J, leaving 17 bases between. The germline V gene encodes CDR1 SGHNT and CDR2 YENEEA.